The clone carrying this TCR beta chain was observed at least ten times. V shed 0 bases and J shed 1 base, with 9 bases lying between them. The CDR3 loop spans 15 amino acids. The V gene's germline CDR1 is SGHKS and CDR2 YYEKEE (reference sequence). The data originate from a study of T cells after yellow fever vaccination. TCRdb independently ran MiXCR on the 5' RACE reads; one entry per CDR3 protein. The sample has 100,000 to 150,000 distinct CDR3 sequences, about 7% seen once. The sequence was collected from a man aged 18 to 30 who received the YFV17D yellow fever vaccine. Sequences were derived from CD4+ T cells sorted from PBMCs, sampled roughly 10 days after the first yellow fever vaccination. V usage is TRBV5-5 and J usage is TRBJ2-3; no clear D gene. The CDR3 nucleotides are TGTGCCAGCAGCTTGGATGCCGGCCGCACAGATACGCAGTATTTT. Its protein product is CASSLDAGRTDTQYF.